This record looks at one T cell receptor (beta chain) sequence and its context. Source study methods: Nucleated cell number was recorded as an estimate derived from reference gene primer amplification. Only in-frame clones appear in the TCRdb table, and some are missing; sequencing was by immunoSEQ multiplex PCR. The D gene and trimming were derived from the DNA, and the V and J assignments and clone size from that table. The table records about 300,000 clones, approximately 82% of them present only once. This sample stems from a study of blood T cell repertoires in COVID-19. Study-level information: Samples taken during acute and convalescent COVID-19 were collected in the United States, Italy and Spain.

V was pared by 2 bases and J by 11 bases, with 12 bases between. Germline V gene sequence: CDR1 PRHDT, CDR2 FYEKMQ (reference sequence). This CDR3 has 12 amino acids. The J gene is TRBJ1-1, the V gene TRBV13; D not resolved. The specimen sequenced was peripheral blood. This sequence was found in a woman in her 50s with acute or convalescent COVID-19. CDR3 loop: CASSLWPIGAFF. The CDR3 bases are TGTGCCAGCAGCTTATGGCCGATCGGGGCTTTCTTT.